This entry lists 23 T cell receptor beta chains sequenced from one sample in a study of graft-versus-host responses after intestinal transplantation. Assay used: immunoSEQ multiplex PCR; TCRdb lists only in-frame clones, some missing. The sample holds more than 55,000 clones, around nine tenths seen once. Material: PBMCs, obtained 26 days after transplant. Receptor source: a human patient who received an intestinal transplant, so some T cells may come from the graft donor.

The chain combines TRBV28 with TRBJ1-6; D not certain. The CDR3 covers 15 residues. V was trimmed by 11 bases and J by 4 bases, leaving 18 bases between them. In germline, CDR1 is MDHEN, CDR2 SYDVKM. DNA for the CDR3: TGTGCCGCAACCGGGGAGGCGGGGTATAATTCACCCCTCCACTTT. Translating gives CAATGEAGYNSPLHF.

The chain links TRBV6-1 to TRBJ2-5; D not certain. The germline CDR1 and CDR2 sequences are MNHNS and SASEGT. The CDR3 has 14 residues. Deletions cut 3 bases from V and 1 base from J, with 9 bases between. The CDR3 nucleotides are TGTGCCAGCAGTGAGGGTCCGGGCCAAGAGACCCAGTACTTC. It translates to CASSEGPGQETQYF.

The J gene is TRBJ1-1, the V gene TRBV7-2; no clear D. With 7 bases removed from V and 5 bases from J, the gap between germline ends came to 14 bases. Germline V gives CDR1 SGHTA, CDR2 FQGNSA. CDR3 length: 13 amino acids. CDR3 bases: TGTGCCAGCATCCCTTCCCCACAGACTGAAGCTTTCTTT. Protein product: CASIPSPQTEAFF.

The chain links TRBV5-4 to TRBJ2-1; 9 bases agree with TRBD2. CDR1 SGHNT and CDR2 YYREEE come from the germline V gene (reference sequence). The CDR3 loop spans 17 amino acids. V trimming: 4 bases; J trimming: 9 bases; junction bases outside the gene matches: 17. This CDR3 is CASSTPLRAGGPGEQFF. Here the CDR3 DNA reads TGTGCCAGCAGCACCCCGCTTAGGGCGGGGGGGCCGGGTGAGCAGTTCTTC.

The rearrangement links TRBV28 to TRBJ2-3, with D possibly being TRBD1 (6 bases). CDR3 length: 16 amino acids. The germline V gene encodes CDR1 MDHEN and CDR2 SYDVKM. V dropped 3 bases and J dropped 4 bases, with 17 bases sitting between them. This CDR3 reads CASSFLKGDIADTQYF. The CDR3 DNA follows: TGTGCCAGCAGTTTCCTTAAGGGGGACATTGCAGATACGCAGTATTTT.

The chain couples TRBV5-6 to TRBJ2-1; possible D gene TRBD2, 5 bases. Germline V CDR1 and CDR2: SGHDT, YYEEEE. The CDR3 spans 15 residues. V lost 0 bases and J lost 4, with 11 bases in between. The chain's CDR3 is CASSLVTSAYNEQFF. CDR3 in DNA: TGTGCCAGCAGCTTGGTAACTAGTGCATACAATGAGCAGTTCTTC.

The chain uses TRBV7-9 and TRBJ1-1; the D gene is possibly TRBD1 (5 bases). V was pared by 1 base and J by 8 bases, with 5 bases between. The germline V gene has CDR1 SEHNR and CDR2 FQNEAQ (reference sequence). This CDR3 region has 11 residues. The CDR3 bases are TGTGCCAGCAGCTTAGACAGGGAAGCTTTCTTT. Translating gives CASSLDREAFF.

The chain combines TRBV28 with TRBJ1-5; tentative D call: TRBD1 (6 bases). This CDR3 is 15 amino acids long. Per germline, CDR1 MDHEN and CDR2 SYDVKM. V dropped 3 bases and J dropped 3 bases, with 12 bases sitting between them. Written as DNA, the CDR3 is TGTGCCAGCAGTTTCTTAGGACAGCTCAATCAGCCCCAGCATTTT. It encodes CASSFLGQLNQPQHF.

This chain uses TRBV12-5 with TRBJ2-3, with D perhaps matching TRBD2 (6 bases). CDR1 and CDR2 (germline): LGHNT, FRNRAP. V lost 3 bases, J lost 6 bases, and 13 bases lay in between. The CDR3 has 14 residues. CDR3 residues: CASGLGDSGDTQYF. As DNA, the CDR3 is TGTGCTAGTGGTTTAGGGGACTCCGGGGATACGCAGTATTTT.

The chain links TRBV4-1 to TRBJ1-2; D ambiguous. The CDR3 has 14 residues. Trimming pared 0 bases from V and 0 bases from J, leaving 5 bases between. Germline V gene sequence: CDR1 MGHRA, CDR2 YSYEKL. The CDR3 nucleotides read TGCGCCAGCAGCCAAGATTTCTCTAACTATGGCTACACCTTC. Amino acid sequence: CASSQDFSNYGYTF.

V gene TRBV7-9 combines with J gene TRBJ2-7; D might be TRBD1 (5 bases). Germline CDR1 is SEHNR and CDR2 is FQNEAQ (reference sequence). V was clipped by 6 bases and J by 5 bases, with 11 bases between them. This CDR3 contains 12 residues. DNA of the CDR3: TGTGCCAGCAGGGGGCCTTCTGACGAGCAGTACTTC. Translation gives CASRGPSDEQYF.

DNA for the CDR3: TGTGCCAGCAGCCTTTCCAGGGGTGCTGAAAAACTGTTTTTT. Translated: CASSLSRGAEKLFF. The chain has TRBV27 and TRBJ1-4; D might be TRBD1 (6 bases). V lost 6 bases to trimming and J lost 7 bases, with 15 bases between them. The CDR3 contains 14 residues. The germline V gene has CDR1 MNHEY and CDR2 SMNVEV (reference sequence).

The genes are TRBV6-1 and TRBJ1-1; 7 bases align to TRBD1. Per germline, CDR1 MNHNS and CDR2 SASEGT. This CDR3 has 14 amino acids. V lost 5 bases, J lost 1 base, and 4 bases stayed unmatched. CDR3 sequence reads: CASSTDRANTEAFF. CDR3 nucleotides: TGTGCCAGCAGTACCGACAGGGCGAACACTGAAGCTTTCTTT.

In its sample, this clone was seen a few times. V and J are TRBV7-9 and TRBJ2-2; the D gene is possibly TRBD2 (6 bases). Germline CDR1 and CDR2: SEHNR and FQNEAQ (reference sequence). V was clipped by 2 bases and J by 4 bases, with 8 bases between them. The CDR3 has 14 amino acids. Written as DNA, the CDR3 is TGTGCCAGCAGCTTACTGCGGGGCACCGGGGAGCTGTTTTTT. Protein: CASSLLRGTGELFF.

The chain employs TRBV5-4 and TRBJ2-7; weak D call: TRBD2 (5 bases). The CDR3 spans 13 residues. Germline-derived CDR1 and CDR2 are SGHNT and YYREEE (reference sequence). The V end was cut by 4 bases, the J end by 7 bases, with 15 bases between. Here the CDR3 reads CASSPSGSGEQYF. The DNA of the CDR3 is TGTGCCAGCAGCCCTTCGGGGTCCGGGGAGCAGTACTTC.

The chain links TRBV4-1 to TRBJ2-2; TRBD1 matches 11 bases. Trimming removed 4 bases from V and 7 bases from J; junction bases left unmatched: 5. The CDR3 contains 15 residues. Germline V gene sequence: CDR1 MGHRA, CDR2 YSYEKL. Here the CDR3 reads CASSPGTGGVGELFF. As DNA, the CDR3 is TGCGCCAGCAGCCCGGGGACAGGGGGGGTCGGGGAGCTGTTTTTT.

This rearrangement joins TRBV11-1 to TRBJ2-2; a weak D match, TRBD1 (6 bases). The CDR3 has 16 residues. Looked up from germline, CDR1 is SGHAT and CDR2 is FQDESV (reference sequence). Trimming left V 6 bases short and J 3 bases short, with 17 bases between. The DNA for the CDR3 is TGTGCCAGCAGTCAGACAGGCGGTGGGGACACCGGGGAGCTGTTTTTT. Its translation: CASSQTGGGDTGELFF. Combining the CDR3 with reference TRBV11-1 and TRBJ2-2 gives the whole variable domain EAEVAQSPRYKITEKSQAVAFWCDPISGHATLYWYRQILGQGPELLVQFQDESVVDDSQLPKDRFSAERLKGVDSTLKIQPAELGDSAMYLCASSQTGGGDTGELFFGEGSRLTVL.

This chain connects TRBV30 to TRBJ1-2, with a tentative D call TRBD1 (5 bases). V was shortened by 8 bases and J by 2 bases, with 6 bases between the two germline ends. This CDR3 has 10 amino acids. Per the germline V gene, CDR1 is GTSNPN and CDR2 is SVGIG (reference sequence). As DNA, the CDR3 is TGTGCCGGGGGGAACTATGGCTACACCTTC. It translates to CAGGNYGYTF.

V gene TRBV5-1 combines with J gene TRBJ2-6, with TRBD1 matching 7 bases. The trim removed 4 bases at V and 0 bases at J, leaving 10 bases unmatched. CDR1 and CDR2 from the germline V gene are SGHRS and YFSETQ. This CDR3 is 18 amino acids long. The CDR3 sequence is CASSPRQGESSGANVLTF. Written as DNA, the CDR3 is TGCGCCAGCAGCCCCCGACAGGGCGAAAGCTCTGGGGCCAACGTCCTGACTTTC.

The chain has TRBV27 and TRBJ2-3; 11 positions match TRBD2. Germline V CDR1 and CDR2: MNHEY, SMNVEV (reference sequence). The CDR3 extends over 17 amino acids. The junction had 7 bases not matched to a gene; V was cut back by 3 bases and J by 2 bases. The CDR3, as DNA: TGTGCCAGCAGTTTTACTCTAGCGGGGGGCACCACAGATACGCAGTATTTT. It encodes CASSFTLAGGTTDTQYF.

This clone was detected a few times. The V gene is TRBV19, the J gene TRBJ2-4; TRBD1 agrees at 8 bases. With 3 bases clipped from V and 3 bases from J, the junction kept 4 bases outside the gene matches. The CDR3 loop spans 15 amino acids. Per germline, CDR1 LNHDA and CDR2 SQIVND (reference sequence). The CDR3 protein is CASSIGQGVKNIQYF. The CDR3 nucleotides are TGTGCCAGTAGTATTGGACAGGGAGTCAAAAACATTCAGTACTTC.

This clone was seen only once. The V and J genes are TRBV4-1 and TRBJ1-2; D is undetermined. Trimming left V 0 bases short and J 1 base short, with 9 bases between. Germline CDR1 and CDR2: MGHRA and YSYEKL. The CDR3 has 15 amino acids. CDR3 sequence reads: CASSQDAGLNYGYTF. CDR3 coding DNA: TGCGCCAGCAGCCAAGACGCGGGTCTTAACTATGGCTACACCTTC.

V usage is TRBV4-1 and J usage is TRBJ1-2, with 9 bases fitting TRBD1. The CDR3 is 13 amino acids. Trimming at V came to 3 bases and at J to 8 bases, leaving 4 bases not matched to a gene. Germline V gene lookup returns CDR1 MGHRA and CDR2 YSYEKL. DNA of the CDR3: TGCGCCAGCAGCCACGCGACAGGGGGAGGCTACACCTTC. As protein: CASSHATGGGYTF.